The rows below give T cell receptor beta chains drawn from one sample of a study of T cell therapy after organ transplantation. Produced via immunoSEQ multiplex PCR; TCRdb's table is partial and in-frame only. The table records 51,000 or so clones, about 95% of them present only once. These receptors have no known antigen. The sequences come from CD8+ T cells from blood, collected before autologous CMV-specific T cell therapy. These receptors were obtained from a human patient who had received a solid organ transplant and had CMV disease. Both conserved end residues are part of each CDR3. Each record gives: V gene, CDR3 length, D gene, clone size, J gene, CDR3 DNA, CDR3 protein. A D gene is named only where the DNA matches it firmly. Expanded clones get a size class; other rows say once, few or many, or leave the size out.

v_gene: TRBV11-2
len: 15
d_gene: .
abundance: .
j_gene: TRBJ2-3
CDR3nt: TGTGCCAGCAGACAAATAGTGTCTGGCACAGATACGCAGTATTTT
CDR3aa: CASRQIVSGTDTQYF

v_gene: TRBV5-1
len: 17
d_gene: .
abundance: .
j_gene: TRBJ2-3
CDR3nt: TGCGCCAGCAGCTTCGCGGCGAGGAAGTCGGGCACAGATACGCAGTATTTT
CDR3aa: CASSFAARKSGTDTQYF

v_gene: TRBV7-9
len: 15
d_gene: TRBD1
abundance: .
j_gene: TRBJ2-7
CDR3nt: TGTGCCAGCGAGCGGCAGGGGGCCCCTACCTACGAGCAGTACTTC
CDR3aa: CASERQGAPTYEQYF

v_gene: TRBV6-1
len: 14
d_gene: .
abundance: .
j_gene: TRBJ2-2
CDR3nt: TGTGCCAGCAGTGAACGAGGATTCACCGGGGAGCTGTTTTTT
CDR3aa: CASSERGFTGELFF

v_gene: TRBV5-1
len: 14
d_gene: .
abundance: .
j_gene: TRBJ1-1
CDR3nt: TGCGCCAGCAGCCTGGCCGAGGGTGGCACTGAAGCTTTCTTT
CDR3aa: CASSLAEGGTEAFF

v_gene: TRBV27
len: 14
d_gene: .
abundance: .
j_gene: TRBJ2-7
CDR3nt: TGTGCCAGCAGTTTTGGCGCAGGGCCCTACGAGCAGTACTTC
CDR3aa: CASSFGAGPYEQYF

v_gene: TRBV11-2
len: 14
d_gene: .
abundance: .
j_gene: TRBJ2-7
CDR3nt: TGTGCCAGCAGCTTAGCGGCTGGCTCCGGCGAGCAGTACTTC
CDR3aa: CASSLAAGSGEQYF

v_gene: TRBV7-9
len: 13
d_gene: .
abundance: .
j_gene: TRBJ1-5
CDR3nt: TGTGCCAGCAGCTTGTCAAGACCCGAGCCCCAGCATTTT
CDR3aa: CASSLSRPEPQHF

v_gene: TRBV9
len: 15
d_gene: .
abundance: .
j_gene: TRBJ1-6
CDR3nt: TGTGCCAGCAGCCCCCACGGCAGACTGGGTCCACCCCTCCACTTT
CDR3aa: CASSPHGRLGPPLHF

v_gene: TRBV7-9
len: 14
d_gene: TRBD1
abundance: once
j_gene: TRBJ1-1
CDR3nt: TGTGCCAGCAGCTCCCGGGACAGGGGCGTCGAAGCTTTCTTT
CDR3aa: CASSSRDRGVEAFF

v_gene: TRBV18
len: 13
d_gene: TRBD1
abundance: .
j_gene: TRBJ2-7
CDR3nt: TGTGCCAGCTCACCAGGGACAGACTACGAGCAGTACTTC
CDR3aa: CASSPGTDYEQYF

v_gene: TRBV7-2
len: 14
d_gene: .
abundance: .
j_gene: TRBJ2-7
CDR3nt: TGTGCCAGCACTCTTTTGGGGAGATCCTACGAGCAGTACTTC
CDR3aa: CASTLLGRSYEQYF

v_gene: TRBV7-9
len: 16
d_gene: .
abundance: .
j_gene: TRBJ2-3
CDR3nt: TGTGCCAGCACGTGGGCGCGGGGGCTTGGCACAGATACGCAGTATTTT
CDR3aa: CASTWARGLGTDTQYF

v_gene: TRBV4-3
len: 19
d_gene: .
abundance: .
j_gene: TRBJ1-3
CDR3nt: TGCGCCAGCAGCCAAGAGCGGGGGGCGCTCGGTCCGGCTGGAAACACCATATATTTT
CDR3aa: CASSQERGALGPAGNTIYF

v_gene: TRBV10-2
len: 15
d_gene: .
abundance: .
j_gene: TRBJ1-1
CDR3nt: TGCGCCAGCAGTGATTTGGGACACTTAAACACTGAAGCTTTCTTT
CDR3aa: CASSDLGHLNTEAFF

v_gene: TRBV30
len: 11
d_gene: .
abundance: once
j_gene: TRBJ1-1
CDR3nt: TGTGCCTGGAGTCGAGGAACTGAAGCTTTCTTT
CDR3aa: CAWSRGTEAFF

v_gene: TRBV5-1
len: 15
d_gene: TRBD1
abundance: .
j_gene: TRBJ2-1
CDR3nt: TGCGCCAGCAGACAGACCGGGACAGGGAACAATGAGCAGTTCTTC
CDR3aa: CASRQTGTGNNEQFF

v_gene: TRBV4-1
len: 14
d_gene: .
abundance: .
j_gene: TRBJ2-7
CDR3nt: TGCGCCAGCAGCCCGTGGGTTAGTGCTAACGAGCAGTACTTC
CDR3aa: CASSPWVSANEQYF

v_gene: TRBV4-1
len: 14
d_gene: TRBD2
abundance: once
j_gene: TRBJ2-7
CDR3nt: TGCGCCAGCAGCCCGGGACCGTGGGGGGGAGAGCAGTACTTC
CDR3aa: CASSPGPWGGEQYF

v_gene: TRBV27
len: 13
d_gene: TRBD1
abundance: once
j_gene: TRBJ1-2
CDR3nt: TGTGCCAGCAGCCCTGACAGGGGGCATAGCTACACCTTC
CDR3aa: CASSPDRGHSYTF

v_gene: TRBV5-4
len: 16
d_gene: .
abundance: .
j_gene: TRBJ2-7
CDR3nt: TGTGCCAGCAGCTTGGGTCAGGGGGGCGGTTCCTACGAGCAGTACTTC
CDR3aa: CASSLGQGGGSYEQYF

v_gene: TRBV11-2
len: 18
d_gene: TRBD2
abundance: .
j_gene: TRBJ2-5
CDR3nt: TGTGCCAGCAGCTACCCTAGCGGGAGGGCCGGGGCTCAAGAGACCCAGTACTTC
CDR3aa: CASSYPSGRAGAQETQYF

v_gene: TRBV5-6
len: 15
d_gene: .
abundance: .
j_gene: TRBJ2-5
CDR3nt: TGTGCCAGCAGCCCCCGAGTGACTGTGAGGGAGACCCAGTACTTC
CDR3aa: CASSPRVTVRETQYF

v_gene: TRBV30
len: 13
d_gene: TRBD2
abundance: .
j_gene: TRBJ2-7
CDR3nt: TGTGCCTGGAGTGTGACTAGCGGCAGCGAGCAGTACTTC
CDR3aa: CAWSVTSGSEQYF

v_gene: TRBV4-3
len: 16
d_gene: .
abundance: .
j_gene: TRBJ2-3
CDR3nt: TGCGCCAGCAGCCAGGAGATGTGGAGGTACACAGATACGCAGTATTTT
CDR3aa: CASSQEMWRYTDTQYF

v_gene: TRBV5-1
len: 18
d_gene: TRBD1
abundance: .
j_gene: TRBJ2-1
CDR3nt: TGCGCCAGCAGCTTGGTGACAGGGAAATTGGGCTCCTACAATGAGCAGTTCTTC
CDR3aa: CASSLVTGKLGSYNEQFF

v_gene: TRBV6-6
len: 12
d_gene: .
abundance: .
j_gene: TRBJ2-3
CDR3nt: TGTGCCAGCAGTTACGCCGGAGATACGCAGTATTTT
CDR3aa: CASSYAGDTQYF

v_gene: TRBV7-9
len: 18
d_gene: .
abundance: .
j_gene: TRBJ1-2
CDR3nt: TGTGCCAGCAGCGAATATACCCTAGTTGGCAGGGCTAACTATGGCTACACCTTC
CDR3aa: CASSEYTLVGRANYGYTF

v_gene: TRBV4-2
len: 19
d_gene: .
abundance: .
j_gene: TRBJ2-1
CDR3nt: TGTGCCAGCAGCCAAGAGCCCGGACCGATGGATAGCTCCTACAATGAGCAGTTCTTC
CDR3aa: CASSQEPGPMDSSYNEQFF

v_gene: TRBV4-2
len: 12
d_gene: .
abundance: .
j_gene: TRBJ2-3
CDR3nt: TGTGCCAGCAGCCAAGGCTGGGATACGCAGTATTTT
CDR3aa: CASSQGWDTQYF

v_gene: TRBV27
len: 14
d_gene: .
abundance: .
j_gene: TRBJ1-5
CDR3nt: TGTGCCAGCAGAATGGGGGTGGGCAATCAGCCCCAGCATTTT
CDR3aa: CASRMGVGNQPQHF

v_gene: TRBV13
len: 14
d_gene: TRBD1
abundance: .
j_gene: TRBJ2-7
CDR3nt: TGTGCCAGCAGCTTCGGGACAGACTCCTACGAGCAGTACTTC
CDR3aa: CASSFGTDSYEQYF

v_gene: TRBV5-6
len: 13
d_gene: .
abundance: once
j_gene: TRBJ1-5
CDR3nt: TGTGCCAGCAGCTTGGAGGGGGGCGAGCCCCAGCATTTT
CDR3aa: CASSLEGGEPQHF

v_gene: TRBV4-2
len: 14
d_gene: .
abundance: once
j_gene: TRBJ2-7
CDR3nt: TGTGCCAGCAGCCAAGAAGACAGCCACTACGAGCAGTACTTC
CDR3aa: CASSQEDSHYEQYF

v_gene: TRBV6-4
len: 15
d_gene: TRBD2
abundance: .
j_gene: TRBJ2-1
CDR3nt: TGTGCCAGCAGTGACTCGGCGGGGGGGTACAATGAGCAGTTCTTC
CDR3aa: CASSDSAGGYNEQFF

v_gene: TRBV4-2
len: 14
d_gene: .
abundance: .
j_gene: TRBJ1-1
CDR3nt: TGTGCCAGCAGCCAGGAAGGGGGGGGCGGTGAAGCTTTCTTT
CDR3aa: CASSQEGGGGEAFF

v_gene: TRBV4-3
len: 17
d_gene: TRBD2
abundance: .
j_gene: TRBJ2-3
CDR3nt: TGCGCCAGCAGCCAAGGTGCTAGCGGGGCCTACACAGATACGCAGTATTTT
CDR3aa: CASSQGASGAYTDTQYF